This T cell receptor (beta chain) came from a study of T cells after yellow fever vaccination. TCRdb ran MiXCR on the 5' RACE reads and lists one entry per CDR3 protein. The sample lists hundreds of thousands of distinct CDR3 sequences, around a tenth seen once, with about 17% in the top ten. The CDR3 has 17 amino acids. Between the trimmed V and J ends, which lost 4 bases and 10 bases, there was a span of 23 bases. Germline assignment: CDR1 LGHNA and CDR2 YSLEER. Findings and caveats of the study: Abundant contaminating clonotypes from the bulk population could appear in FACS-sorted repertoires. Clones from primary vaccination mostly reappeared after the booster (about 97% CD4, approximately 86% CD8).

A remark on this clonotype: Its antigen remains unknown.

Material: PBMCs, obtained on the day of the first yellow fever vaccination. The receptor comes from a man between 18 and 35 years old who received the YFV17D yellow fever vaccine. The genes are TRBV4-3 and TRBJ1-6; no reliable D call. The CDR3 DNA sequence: TGCGCCAGCAGCCGGGAACTGGGCCCTTCGACCACGTCACCCCTCCACTTT. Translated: CASSRELGPSTTSPLHF.